This T cell receptor (beta chain) was sequenced during a study of identical twins. CDR3 length: 12 residues. The V and J ends lost 6 bases and 13 bases, in that order; junction bases with no gene match: 8. Healthy Caucasians were all of the donors. Many counts were recorded for this clonotype. Its antigen is not known. Regarding the study as a whole: Twins' excess sharing was less marked for out-of-frame beta sequences. The study reached conclusions through statistical analysis that was cross-sectional, not following the same donors. Invariant cells of the MAIT and iNKT types might have partly distorted the zero-insertion analyses.

In TCRdb, the 5' RACE reads were re-called with MiXCR into one record per CDR3 protein. Altogether hundreds of thousands of distinct CDR3 sequences are present, 7.5% being singletons, with the ten largest covering 1.5% to 2.5%. The sample was also reused in another study, on yellow fever vaccine responses in identical twins.

Sequenced material: memory (CD45RO+) T cells sorted from blood. V gene TRBV12-3 or TRBV12-4 combines with J gene TRBJ2-3, with 9 bases that match TRBD1. The TCR sequence derives from a young woman in good health. The CDR3 bases are TGTGCCAGCAGCCCGGATGGGACAGGGAAGTATTTT. Translating it yields CASSPDGTGKYF.